The rows below give T cell receptor beta chains drawn from one sample of a study of blood T cell repertoires in COVID-19. Clones were sequenced by immunoSEQ multiplex PCR, and TCRdb holds only the in-frame ones, with some missing. Seen here are around 140,000 clones, 65% to 85% observed once, and the top ten hold 1.5% to 2.5%. The specimen was peripheral blood. These receptors came from a woman between 55 and 75 years old with acute or convalescent COVID-19. The CDR3 runs from the conserved cysteine through the conserved F or W. The D gene is left open where the match is weak. Size is omitted from some rows. Given values are once, few, many or a class for expanded clones.

v_call: TRBV20-1; cdr3_length: 15; j_call: TRBJ1-5; clone_size: few; d_call: -; cdr3_nt: TGCAGTGCTAGTTGGCAGGGTAACTTTGATCAGCCCCAGCATTTT; cdr3_aa: CSASWQGNFDQPQHF
v_call: TRBV28; cdr3_length: 15; j_call: TRBJ1-4; clone_size: -; d_call: -; cdr3_nt: TGTGCCAGCAGTTTATGGGACAGCATGAATGAAAAACTGTTTTTT; cdr3_aa: CASSLWDSMNEKLFF
v_call: TRBV4-1; cdr3_length: 16; j_call: TRBJ2-3; clone_size: -; d_call: -; cdr3_nt: TGCGCCAGCAGCTACCAGGGAACTAGCCCCACAGATACGCAGTATTTT; cdr3_aa: CASSYQGTSPTDTQYF
v_call: TRBV19; cdr3_length: 22; j_call: TRBJ2-6; clone_size: -; d_call: TRBD1; cdr3_nt: TGTGCCAGTAGTATAGCAAGGGCGCCGGCCGGGACAGGGAGCTCTGGGGCCAACGTCCTGACTTTC; cdr3_aa: CASSIARAPAGTGSSGANVLTF
v_call: TRBV5-4; cdr3_length: 16; j_call: TRBJ2-7; clone_size: -; d_call: TRBD1; cdr3_nt: TGTGCCAGCAGCTTATTGCCCCCCCGGACAGGCGACGAGCAGTACTTC; cdr3_aa: CASSLLPPRTGDEQYF
v_call: TRBV5-4; cdr3_length: 13; j_call: TRBJ2-5; clone_size: -; d_call: -; cdr3_nt: TGTGCCAGCAGCCCAGCCGGGGGAGAGACCCAGTACTTC; cdr3_aa: CASSPAGGETQYF
v_call: TRBV7-2; cdr3_length: 11; j_call: TRBJ2-5; clone_size: few; d_call: -; cdr3_nt: TGTGCCAGCAGCTTAAGCGAGACCCAGTACTTC; cdr3_aa: CASSLSETQYF
v_call: TRBV11-2; cdr3_length: 15; j_call: TRBJ1-2; clone_size: -; d_call: -; cdr3_nt: TGTGCCAGCAGCCCCCTGAGGGGGACGGACTATGGCTACACCTTC; cdr3_aa: CASSPLRGTDYGYTF
v_call: TRBV6-5; cdr3_length: 11; j_call: TRBJ2-7; clone_size: -; d_call: -; cdr3_nt: TGTGCCAGCAGTTACAGGGGGGAGCAGTACTTC; cdr3_aa: CASSYRGEQYF
v_call: TRBV2; cdr3_length: 15; j_call: TRBJ2-6; clone_size: -; d_call: -; cdr3_nt: TGTGCCAGCAGTGAGGGGCCGGCTGGGGCCAACGTCCTGACTTTC; cdr3_aa: CASSEGPAGANVLTF
v_call: TRBV19; cdr3_length: 14; j_call: TRBJ2-3; clone_size: -; d_call: -; cdr3_nt: TGTGCCAGTAGCAGGGGGGAGTTGGGGGATACGCAGTATTTT; cdr3_aa: CASSRGELGDTQYF
v_call: TRBV5-5; cdr3_length: 13; j_call: TRBJ2-4; clone_size: once; d_call: -; cdr3_nt: TGTGCCAGCAGCCGAGAGATTCGAAACATTCAGTACTTC; cdr3_aa: CASSREIRNIQYF
v_call: TRBV5-4; cdr3_length: 15; j_call: TRBJ2-1; clone_size: -; d_call: -; cdr3_nt: TGTGCCAGCAGCTTGGTTGGTCGACAAAACAATGAGCAGTTCTTC; cdr3_aa: CASSLVGRQNNEQFF
v_call: TRBV5-1; cdr3_length: 19; j_call: TRBJ2-2; clone_size: -; d_call: TRBD2; cdr3_nt: TGCGCCAGCAGCTTAGTGGGGACTAGCGGGTTCGCGAACACCGGGGAGCTGTTTTTT; cdr3_aa: CASSLVGTSGFANTGELFF
v_call: TRBV28; cdr3_length: 14; j_call: TRBJ1-2; clone_size: -; d_call: -; cdr3_nt: TGTGCCAGCAGTTTGCGGCAGGGTAACTATGGCTACACCTTC; cdr3_aa: CASSLRQGNYGYTF
v_call: TRBV10-3; cdr3_length: 15; j_call: TRBJ2-7; clone_size: -; d_call: TRBD1; cdr3_nt: TGTGCCATCAGTGAGTCGGAAGGGACAGGATACGAGCAGTACTTC; cdr3_aa: CAISESEGTGYEQYF
v_call: TRBV11-2; cdr3_length: 13; j_call: TRBJ2-7; clone_size: few; d_call: -; cdr3_nt: TGTGCCAGCAGCTTCGGGACACTTTTAGAGCAGTACTTC; cdr3_aa: CASSFGTLLEQYF
v_call: TRBV5-6; cdr3_length: 18; j_call: TRBJ2-3; clone_size: few; d_call: TRBD2; cdr3_nt: TGTGCCAGCAGCTCACTGCGGACTAGCGGGAGGACCACAGATACGCAGTATTTT; cdr3_aa: CASSSLRTSGRTTDTQYF
v_call: TRBV29-1; cdr3_length: 13; j_call: TRBJ2-1; clone_size: -; d_call: -; cdr3_nt: TGCAGCGTCGTAGCGGATTCCTACAATGAGCAGTTCTTC; cdr3_aa: CSVVADSYNEQFF
v_call: TRBV19; cdr3_length: 16; j_call: TRBJ2-3; clone_size: once; d_call: TRBD2; cdr3_nt: TGTGCCAGTAGTACAAGACTAGCGGGAATGCTTGATACGCAGTATTTT; cdr3_aa: CASSTRLAGMLDTQYF
v_call: TRBV6-5; cdr3_length: 15; j_call: TRBJ1-2; clone_size: -; d_call: TRBD1; cdr3_nt: TGTGCCAGCACCCTTGGACAGGGCGGCAACTATGGCTACACCTTC; cdr3_aa: CASTLGQGGNYGYTF
v_call: TRBV3-1/TRBV3-2; cdr3_length: 13; j_call: TRBJ2-7; clone_size: -; d_call: TRBD1; cdr3_nt: TGTGCCAGCAGCGGGACAGCGACTGGCGAGCAGTACTTC; cdr3_aa: CASSGTATGEQYF
v_call: TRBV28; cdr3_length: 17; j_call: TRBJ1-5; clone_size: -; d_call: -; cdr3_nt: TGTGCCAGCAGTACTCCCTTGGGTAGGGGTGGCAATCAGCCCCAGCATTTT; cdr3_aa: CASSTPLGRGGNQPQHF
v_call: TRBV18; cdr3_length: 15; j_call: TRBJ2-1; clone_size: -; d_call: -; cdr3_nt: TGTGCCAGCTCACCTTCGACTTGGACCTACAATGAGCAGTTCTTC; cdr3_aa: CASSPSTWTYNEQFF
v_call: TRBV28; cdr3_length: 18; j_call: TRBJ1-5; clone_size: -; d_call: -; cdr3_nt: TGTGCCAGCAGCGGTAGTCAGGGCGCCGTCCCTCTCAATCAGCCCCAGCATTTT; cdr3_aa: CASSGSQGAVPLNQPQHF
v_call: TRBV19; cdr3_length: 15; j_call: TRBJ2-5; clone_size: -; d_call: TRBD2; cdr3_nt: TGTGCCAGTACTGGGCGGGGCGGGAGTCAAGAGACCCAGTACTTC; cdr3_aa: CASTGRGGSQETQYF
v_call: TRBV5-4; cdr3_length: 15; j_call: TRBJ1-2; clone_size: -; d_call: -; cdr3_nt: TGTGCCAGCAGAACTGGGGGGTCCGCTAACTATGGCTACACCTTC; cdr3_aa: CASRTGGSANYGYTF
v_call: TRBV28; cdr3_length: 18; j_call: TRBJ1-5; clone_size: few; d_call: TRBD1; cdr3_nt: TGTGCCAGCAGTCTCCCCCCCGGGACAGGGATGGGCAATCAGCCCCAGCATTTT; cdr3_aa: CASSLPPGTGMGNQPQHF
v_call: TRBV11-2; cdr3_length: 13; j_call: TRBJ2-7; clone_size: -; d_call: TRBD1; cdr3_nt: TGTGCCAGCAGTTCCGGGACAGATTACGAGCAGTACTTC; cdr3_aa: CASSSGTDYEQYF
v_call: TRBV25-1; cdr3_length: 15; j_call: TRBJ2-5; clone_size: -; d_call: -; cdr3_nt: TGTGCCAGCGCTAAGAGTAGCGGACGTTCAGAGACCCAGTACTTC; cdr3_aa: CASAKSSGRSETQYF
v_call: TRBV19; cdr3_length: 15; j_call: TRBJ2-7; clone_size: -; d_call: -; cdr3_nt: TGTGCCACTCGCCCAACGCAGGGTGTGGGCTACGAGCAGTACTTC; cdr3_aa: CATRPTQGVGYEQYF
v_call: TRBV2; cdr3_length: 16; j_call: TRBJ2-2; clone_size: -; d_call: TRBD2; cdr3_nt: TGTGCCAGCTCGGGGACTAGCGGGAGTCGGACCGGGGAGCTGTTTTTT; cdr3_aa: CASSGTSGSRTGELFF
v_call: TRBV4-2; cdr3_length: 14; j_call: TRBJ2-3; clone_size: -; d_call: TRBD2; cdr3_nt: TGTGCCAGCAGCGTGGCGGGAGACACAGATACGCAGTATTTT; cdr3_aa: CASSVAGDTDTQYF
v_call: TRBV7-9; cdr3_length: 11; j_call: TRBJ2-7; clone_size: -; d_call: -; cdr3_nt: TGTGCCAGCAGTTCCCTCTACGAGCAGTACTTC; cdr3_aa: CASSSLYEQYF
v_call: TRBV7-9; cdr3_length: 14; j_call: TRBJ1-3; clone_size: -; d_call: TRBD1; cdr3_nt: TGTGCCAGCAGACAACAGGGGCCGAAAAACACCATATATTTT; cdr3_aa: CASRQQGPKNTIYF
v_call: TRBV4-1; cdr3_length: 18; j_call: TRBJ2-4; clone_size: few; d_call: -; cdr3_nt: TGCGCCAGCAGCCAAGATCTTAGTTATCAGGGAATCAAAAACATTCAGTACTTC; cdr3_aa: CASSQDLSYQGIKNIQYF
v_call: TRBV7-6; cdr3_length: 15; j_call: TRBJ2-2; clone_size: few; d_call: -; cdr3_nt: TGTGCCAGCAGGCCCGGTGTAGCCAACACCGGGGAGCTGTTTTTT; cdr3_aa: CASRPGVANTGELFF
v_call: TRBV28; cdr3_length: 15; j_call: TRBJ1-1; clone_size: -; d_call: TRBD1; cdr3_nt: TGTGCCACAGCAAGCCCATTAGGGGGCGCTACTGAAGCTTTCTTT; cdr3_aa: CATASPLGGATEAFF
v_call: TRBV11-2; cdr3_length: 15; j_call: TRBJ2-7; clone_size: -; d_call: TRBD2; cdr3_nt: TGTGCCAGCAGTCTAGCGGGACCTATATCCTACGAGCAGTACTTC; cdr3_aa: CASSLAGPISYEQYF
v_call: TRBV28; cdr3_length: 13; j_call: TRBJ2-5; clone_size: once; d_call: -; cdr3_nt: TGTGCCAGCAGTTTATACTTGCGAGAGACCCAGTACTTC; cdr3_aa: CASSLYLRETQYF
v_call: TRBV5-1; cdr3_length: 16; j_call: TRBJ1-2; clone_size: once; d_call: -; cdr3_nt: TGCGCCAGCAGCTCCCCTGATCGCAGGGCGAACTATGGCTACACCTTC; cdr3_aa: CASSSPDRRANYGYTF
v_call: TRBV19; cdr3_length: 14; j_call: TRBJ1-1; clone_size: -; d_call: TRBD1; cdr3_nt: TGTGCCAGTAGTATAGAATGGACAGGACCTGAAGCTTTCTTT; cdr3_aa: CASSIEWTGPEAFF
v_call: TRBV6-1; cdr3_length: 15; j_call: TRBJ2-7; clone_size: -; d_call: TRBD2; cdr3_nt: TGTGCCAGCAGTGATTGGGGACTAGCGGAATACGAGCAGTACTTC; cdr3_aa: CASSDWGLAEYEQYF
v_call: TRBV6-2/TRBV6-3; cdr3_length: 15; j_call: TRBJ1-5; clone_size: once; d_call: TRBD1; cdr3_nt: TGTGCCAGCAGTCGGGACAGGGGGGGACTTTGGCCCCAGCATTTT; cdr3_aa: CASSRDRGGLWPQHF
v_call: TRBV15; cdr3_length: 11; j_call: TRBJ2-7; clone_size: -; d_call: -; cdr3_nt: TGTGCCACCAGCCCCGGCTACGAGCAGTACTTC; cdr3_aa: CATSPGYEQYF
v_call: TRBV6-5; cdr3_length: 15; j_call: TRBJ1-2; clone_size: -; d_call: TRBD1; cdr3_nt: TGTGCCAGCAGTACCGGACAGGGGGCTAGCTATGGCTACACCTTC; cdr3_aa: CASSTGQGASYGYTF